Described below is a single T cell receptor (beta chain) sequence and its context. The sample is drawn from a study of T cells in Graves' hyperthyroidism and ophthalmopathy. TCR beta CDR3 regions were amplified from RNA. RT-PCR in the first round (using the HTBI primer set) targeted the TCR CDR3. TCRdb itself ran the multiplex PCR reads through MiXCR, one entry per CDR3 protein. The sample contains roughly 500,000 distinct CDR3 sequences, roughly 15% of which appear only once. After removal of 3 bases from V and 7 bases from J, the junction contained 9 bases not matched to a gene. This CDR3 region has 14 residues. Germline V gives CDR1 MDHEN, CDR2 SYDVKM.

The chain carries TRBV28 and TRBJ2-7; 7 bases are shared with TRBD1. The sequence was obtained from a woman aged 25 to 39 with Graves' ophthalmopathy. Material: blood. CDR3 amino acids: CASSFPTGPEEQYF. The CDR3 bases are TGTGCCAGCAGTTTTCCGACAGGGCCGGAGGAGCAGTACTTC.